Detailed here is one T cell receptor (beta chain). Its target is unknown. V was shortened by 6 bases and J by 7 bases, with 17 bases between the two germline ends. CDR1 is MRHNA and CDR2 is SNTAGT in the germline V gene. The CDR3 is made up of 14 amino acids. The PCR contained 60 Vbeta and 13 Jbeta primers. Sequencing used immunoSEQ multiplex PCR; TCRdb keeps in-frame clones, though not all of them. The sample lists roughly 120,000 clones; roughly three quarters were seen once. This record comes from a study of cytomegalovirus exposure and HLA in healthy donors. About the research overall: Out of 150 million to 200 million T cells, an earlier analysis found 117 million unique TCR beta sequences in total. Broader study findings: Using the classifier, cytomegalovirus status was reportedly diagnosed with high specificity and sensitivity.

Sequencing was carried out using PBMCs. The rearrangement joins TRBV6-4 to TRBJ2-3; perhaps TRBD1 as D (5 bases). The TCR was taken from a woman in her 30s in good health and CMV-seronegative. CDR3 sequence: CASRTSVGAYTQYF. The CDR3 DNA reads TGTGCCAGCAGAACCTCGGTAGGGGCATATACGCAGTATTTT.